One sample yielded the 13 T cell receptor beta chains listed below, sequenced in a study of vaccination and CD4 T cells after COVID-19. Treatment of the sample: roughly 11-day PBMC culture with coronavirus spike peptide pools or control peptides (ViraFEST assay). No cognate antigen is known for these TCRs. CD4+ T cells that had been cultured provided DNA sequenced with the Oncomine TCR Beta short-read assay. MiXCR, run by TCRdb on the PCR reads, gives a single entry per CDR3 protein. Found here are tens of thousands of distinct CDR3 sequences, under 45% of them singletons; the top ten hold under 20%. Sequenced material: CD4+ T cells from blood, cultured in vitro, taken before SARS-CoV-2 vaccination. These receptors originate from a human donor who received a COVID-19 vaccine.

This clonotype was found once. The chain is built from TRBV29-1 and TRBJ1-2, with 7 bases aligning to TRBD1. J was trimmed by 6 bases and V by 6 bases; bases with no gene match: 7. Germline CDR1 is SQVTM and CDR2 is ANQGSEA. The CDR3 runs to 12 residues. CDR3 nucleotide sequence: TGCAGCGTAGACCAGGGGGTGAATGGCTACACCTTC. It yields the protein CSVDQGVNGYTF. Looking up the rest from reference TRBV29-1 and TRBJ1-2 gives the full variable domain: SAVISQKPSRDICQRGTSLTIQCQVDSQVTMMFWYRQQPGQSLTLIATANQGSEATYESGFVIDKFPISRPNLTFSTLTVSNMSPEDSSIYLCSVDQGVNGYTFGSGTRLTVV.

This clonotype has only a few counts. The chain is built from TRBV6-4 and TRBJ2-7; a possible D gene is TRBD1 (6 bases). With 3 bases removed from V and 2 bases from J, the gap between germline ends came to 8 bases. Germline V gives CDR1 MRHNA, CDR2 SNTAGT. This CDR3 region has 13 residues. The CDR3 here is CASSDTGPYEQYF. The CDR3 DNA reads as TGTGCCAGCAGTGATACAGGGCCCTACGAGCAGTACTTC.

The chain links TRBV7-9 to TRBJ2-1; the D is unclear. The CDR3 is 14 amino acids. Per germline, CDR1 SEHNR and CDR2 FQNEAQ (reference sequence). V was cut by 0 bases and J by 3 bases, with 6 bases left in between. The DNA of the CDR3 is TGTGCCAGCAGCTTAGCGGGCAGCTACAATGAGCAGTTCTTC. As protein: CASSLAGSYNEQFF.

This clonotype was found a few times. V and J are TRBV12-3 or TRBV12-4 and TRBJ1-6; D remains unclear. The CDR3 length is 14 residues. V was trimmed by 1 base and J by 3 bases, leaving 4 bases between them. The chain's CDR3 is CASSLGGYNSPLHF. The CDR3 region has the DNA TGTGCCAGCAGTTTAGGGGGCTATAATTCACCCCTCCACTTT.

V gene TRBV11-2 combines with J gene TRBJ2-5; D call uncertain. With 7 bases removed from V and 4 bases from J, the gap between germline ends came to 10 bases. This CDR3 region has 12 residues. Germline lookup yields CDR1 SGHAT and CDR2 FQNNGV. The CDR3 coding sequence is TGTGCCAGCACCCCTGAACGAGAGACCCAGTACTTC. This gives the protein CASTPERETQYF.

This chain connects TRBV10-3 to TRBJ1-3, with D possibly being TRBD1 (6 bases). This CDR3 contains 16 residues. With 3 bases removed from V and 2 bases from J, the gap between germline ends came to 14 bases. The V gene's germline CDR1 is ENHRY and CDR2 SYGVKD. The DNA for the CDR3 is TGTGCCATCAGTGAATATAACAGGGAAACTGGAAACACCATATATTTT. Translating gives CAISEYNRETGNTIYF.

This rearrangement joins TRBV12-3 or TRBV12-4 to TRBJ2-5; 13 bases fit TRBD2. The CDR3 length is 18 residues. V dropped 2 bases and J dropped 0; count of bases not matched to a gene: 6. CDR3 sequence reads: CASSLTLTSGGYQETQYF. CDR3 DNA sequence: TGTGCCAGCAGTTTAACCCTGACTAGCGGGGGGTACCAAGAGACCCAGTACTTC.

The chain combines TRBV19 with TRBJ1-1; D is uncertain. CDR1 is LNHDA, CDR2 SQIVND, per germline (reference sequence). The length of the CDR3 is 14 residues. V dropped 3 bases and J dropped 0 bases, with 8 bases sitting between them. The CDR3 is CASSISAVNTEAFF. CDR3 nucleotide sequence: TGTGCCAGTAGTATCTCGGCGGTGAACACTGAAGCTTTCTTT.

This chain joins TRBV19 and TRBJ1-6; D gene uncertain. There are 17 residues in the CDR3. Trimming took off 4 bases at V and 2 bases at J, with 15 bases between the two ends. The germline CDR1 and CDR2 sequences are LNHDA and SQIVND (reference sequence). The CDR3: CASSTTGRLTYNSPLHF. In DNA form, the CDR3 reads TGTGCCAGTAGTACGACCGGGAGGCTCACCTATAATTCACCCCTCCACTTT. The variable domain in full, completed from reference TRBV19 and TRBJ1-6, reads DGGITQSPKYLFRKEGQNVTLSCEQNLNHDAMYWYRQDPGQGLRLIYYSQIVNDFQKGDIAEGYSVSREKKESFPLTVTSAQKNPTAFYLCASSTTGRLTYNSPLHFGNGTRLTVT.

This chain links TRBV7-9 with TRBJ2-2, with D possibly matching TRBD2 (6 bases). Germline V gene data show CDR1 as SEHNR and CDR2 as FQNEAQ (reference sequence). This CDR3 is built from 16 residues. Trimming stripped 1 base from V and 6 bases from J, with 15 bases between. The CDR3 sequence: CASSLVGGTGAGELFF. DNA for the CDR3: TGTGCCAGCAGCTTAGTCGGTGGTACGGGGGCCGGGGAGCTGTTTTTT. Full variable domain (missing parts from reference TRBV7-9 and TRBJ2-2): DTGVSQNPRHKITKRGQNVTFRCDPISEHNRLYWYRQTLGQGPEFLTYFQNEAQLEKSRLLSDRFSAERPKGSFSTLEIQRTEQGDSAMYLCASSLVGGTGAGELFFGEGSRLTVL.

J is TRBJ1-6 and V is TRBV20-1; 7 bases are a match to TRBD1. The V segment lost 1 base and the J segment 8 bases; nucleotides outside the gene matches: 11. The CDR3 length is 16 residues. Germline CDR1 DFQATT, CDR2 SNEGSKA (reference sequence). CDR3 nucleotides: TGCAGTGCTAGAGGGTCAGGGGGAAACTCACATTCACCCCTCCACTTT. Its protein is CSARGSGGNSHSPLHF.

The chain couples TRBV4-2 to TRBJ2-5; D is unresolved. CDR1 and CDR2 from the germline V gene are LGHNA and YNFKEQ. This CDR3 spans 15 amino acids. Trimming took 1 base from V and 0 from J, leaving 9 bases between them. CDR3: CASSQVATNQETQYF. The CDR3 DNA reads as TGTGCCAGCAGCCAAGTTGCCACTAACCAAGAGACCCAGTACTTC.

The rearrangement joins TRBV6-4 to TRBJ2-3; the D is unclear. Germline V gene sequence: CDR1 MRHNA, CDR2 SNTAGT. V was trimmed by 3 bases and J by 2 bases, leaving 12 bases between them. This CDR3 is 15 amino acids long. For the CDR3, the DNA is TGTGCCAGCAGTGAAGTAAACAGTTACACAGATACGCAGTATTTT. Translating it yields CASSEVNSYTDTQYF.